Sequencing of this T cell receptor beta chain was carried out in a study of post-analysis software for immune sequencing data. General observations from the study: Normalized Chao1 diversity was significantly reduced in patients versus controls. Elevated frequency relative to controls characterized several TRBV segments in patients, TRBV5-6, TRBV5-1 and TRBV20-1 among them.

Details on this clonotype: Its antigen is unknown.

The TCR beta cDNA libraries carried unique molecular identifiers. One entry per CDR3 protein, called by TCRdb with MiXCR from the PCR reads. The sample has about 540,000 distinct CDR3 sequences, around 34% seen once; the top ten hold 4.5% to 7.5%. V lost 6 bases to trimming and J lost 0 bases, with 12 bases between them. CDR1 is MNHEY, CDR2 SMNVEV, per germline (reference sequence). The CDR3 has 15 residues. Sequenced material: blood. The receptor was derived from a girl aged 2 to 17 with multiple sclerosis. The genes are TRBV27 and TRBJ1-3; D unclear. For the CDR3, the DNA is TGTGCCAGCAGCCTAGACCGATCCTCTGGAAACACCATATATTTT. Translating gives CASSLDRSSGNTIYF.